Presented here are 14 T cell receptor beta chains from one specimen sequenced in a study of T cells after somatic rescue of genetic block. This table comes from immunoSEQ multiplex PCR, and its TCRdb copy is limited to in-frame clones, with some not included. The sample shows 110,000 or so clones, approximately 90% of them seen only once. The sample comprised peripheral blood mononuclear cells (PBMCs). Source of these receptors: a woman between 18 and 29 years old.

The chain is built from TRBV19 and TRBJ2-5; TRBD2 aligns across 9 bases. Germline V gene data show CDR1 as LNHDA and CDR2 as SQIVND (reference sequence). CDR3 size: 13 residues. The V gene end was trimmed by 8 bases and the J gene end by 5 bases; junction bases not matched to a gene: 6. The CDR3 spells CASRGLASETQYF. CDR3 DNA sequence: TGTGCCAGTCGTGGACTAGCGTCCGAGACCCAGTACTTC.

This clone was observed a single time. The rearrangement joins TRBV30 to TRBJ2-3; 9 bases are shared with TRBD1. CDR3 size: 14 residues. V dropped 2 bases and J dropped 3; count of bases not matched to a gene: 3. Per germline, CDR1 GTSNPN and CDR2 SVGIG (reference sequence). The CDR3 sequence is CAWSRDRETDTQYF. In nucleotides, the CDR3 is TGTGCCTGGAGTCGGGACAGGGAGACAGATACGCAGTATTTT.

CDR3 nucleotide sequence: TGTGCCAGCAGTTACGAGACAGCTGCTGGAAACACCATATATTTT. As protein: CASSYETAAGNTIYF. The V gene is TRBV6-6, the J gene TRBJ1-3, with D maybe TRBD1 (5 bases). CDR1 is MNHNY, CDR2 SVGAGI, per germline (reference sequence). The CDR3 length is 15 residues. V lost 2 bases and J lost 2, with 10 bases in between.

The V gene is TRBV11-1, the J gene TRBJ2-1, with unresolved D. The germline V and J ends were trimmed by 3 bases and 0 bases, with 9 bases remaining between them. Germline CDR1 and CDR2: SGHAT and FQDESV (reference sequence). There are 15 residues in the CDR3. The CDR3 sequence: CASSFPPGSYNEQFF. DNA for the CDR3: TGTGCCAGCAGCTTTCCACCCGGCTCCTACAATGAGCAGTTCTTC. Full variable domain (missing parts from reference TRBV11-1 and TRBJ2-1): EAEVAQSPRYKITEKSQAVAFWCDPISGHATLYWYRQILGQGPELLVQFQDESVVDDSQLPKDRFSAERLKGVDSTLKIQPAELGDSAMYLCASSFPPGSYNEQFFGPGTRLTVL.

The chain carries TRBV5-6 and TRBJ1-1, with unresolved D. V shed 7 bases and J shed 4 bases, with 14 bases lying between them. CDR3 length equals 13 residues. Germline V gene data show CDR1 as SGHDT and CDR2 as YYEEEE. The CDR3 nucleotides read TGTGCCAGCGGACTGGGCCCATTCACTGAAGCTTTCTTT. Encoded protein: CASGLGPFTEAFF.

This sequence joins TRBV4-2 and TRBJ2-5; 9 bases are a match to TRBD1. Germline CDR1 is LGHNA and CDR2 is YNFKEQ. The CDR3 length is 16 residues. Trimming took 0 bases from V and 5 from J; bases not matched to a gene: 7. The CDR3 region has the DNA TGTGCCAGCAGCCAAGAAGATCGGACAGGGGCCGAGACCCAGTACTTC. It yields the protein CASSQEDRTGAETQYF.

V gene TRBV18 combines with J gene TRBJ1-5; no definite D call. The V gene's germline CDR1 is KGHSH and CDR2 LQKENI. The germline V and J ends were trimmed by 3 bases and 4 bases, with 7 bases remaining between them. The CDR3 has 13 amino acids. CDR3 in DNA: TGTGCCAGCTCACCCCCCGGGAATCAGCCCCAGCATTTT. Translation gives CASSPPGNQPQHF.

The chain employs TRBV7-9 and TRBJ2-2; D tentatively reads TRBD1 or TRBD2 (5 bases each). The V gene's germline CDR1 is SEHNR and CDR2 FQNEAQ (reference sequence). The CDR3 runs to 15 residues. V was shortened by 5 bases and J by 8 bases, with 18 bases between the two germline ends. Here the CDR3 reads CASSGPAGASGELFF. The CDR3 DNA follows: TGTGCCAGCAGCGGACCGGCCGGGGCATCAGGGGAGCTGTTTTTT.

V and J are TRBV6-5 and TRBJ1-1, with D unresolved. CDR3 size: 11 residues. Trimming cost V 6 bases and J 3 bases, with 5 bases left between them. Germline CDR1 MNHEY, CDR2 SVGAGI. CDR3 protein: CASREHTEAFF. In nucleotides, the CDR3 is TGTGCCAGCAGGGAACACACTGAAGCTTTCTTT.

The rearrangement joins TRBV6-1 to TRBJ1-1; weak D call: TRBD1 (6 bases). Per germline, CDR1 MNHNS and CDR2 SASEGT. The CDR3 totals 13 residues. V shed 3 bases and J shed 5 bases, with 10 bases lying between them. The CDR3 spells CASSEGRGTEAFF. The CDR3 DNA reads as TGTGCCAGCAGTGAGGGAAGGGGGACTGAAGCTTTCTTT.

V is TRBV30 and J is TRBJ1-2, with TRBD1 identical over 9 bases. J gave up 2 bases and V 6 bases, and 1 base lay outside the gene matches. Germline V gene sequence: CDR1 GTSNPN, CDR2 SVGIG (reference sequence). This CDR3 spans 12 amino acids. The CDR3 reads CACGTGNYGYTF. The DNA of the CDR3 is TGTGCCTGCGGGACAGGGAACTATGGCTACACCTTC. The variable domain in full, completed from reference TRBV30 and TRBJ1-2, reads SQTIHQWPATLVQPVGSPLSLECTVEGTSNPNLYWYRQAAGRGLQLLFYSVGIGQISSEVPQNLSASRPQDRQFILSSKKLLLSDSGFYLCACGTGNYGYTFGSGTRLTVV.

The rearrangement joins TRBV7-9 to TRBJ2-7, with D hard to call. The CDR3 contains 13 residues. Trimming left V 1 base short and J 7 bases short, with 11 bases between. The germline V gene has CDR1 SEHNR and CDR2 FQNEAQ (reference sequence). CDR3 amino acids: CASSLGAGWEQYF. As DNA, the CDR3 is TGTGCCAGCAGCTTAGGGGCAGGCTGGGAGCAGTACTTC.

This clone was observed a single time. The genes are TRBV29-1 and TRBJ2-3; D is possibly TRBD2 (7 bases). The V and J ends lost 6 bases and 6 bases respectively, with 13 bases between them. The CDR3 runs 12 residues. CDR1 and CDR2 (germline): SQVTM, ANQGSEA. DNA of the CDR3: TGCAGCGTCCGGGCGGGGGCTGATACGCAGTATTTT. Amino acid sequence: CSVRAGADTQYF.

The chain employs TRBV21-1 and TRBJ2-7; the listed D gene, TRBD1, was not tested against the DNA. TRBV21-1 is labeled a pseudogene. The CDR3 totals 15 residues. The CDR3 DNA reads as TGTGCCAGCAGCAAAGAGGGACAGGGGCTCTACGAGCAGTACTTC. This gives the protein CASSKEGQGLYEQYF.